This T cell receptor (beta chain) comes out of a study of beta chain features in type 1 diabetes. Study-level findings and limits: Shorter TCRB CDR3s, moderately but significantly so, were found in Type 1 diabetes patients in all four CD4+ subsets.

From germline, CDR1 is MGHRA and CDR2 YSYEKL. CDR3 size: 15 residues. The V gene end was trimmed by 2 bases and the J gene end by 7 bases; junction bases not matched to a gene: 6. On this clone itself: Its antigen is unknown.

Reverse transcription of all isolated RNA meant that expressed TCRB transcripts were sequenced. TCRdb's copy holds only in-frame clones and misses some; the assay was immunoSEQ multiplex PCR. In the table there are around 150,000 clones, 10% to 13% of which are singletons. Sorting of CD4+ naive, central memory, regulatory and stem cell-like memory cells was performed via CD45RO/CCR7/CD25/CD127/CD95/CD27. Sort purity for all populations was recorded as exceeding 98%. This sequence originates from a man aged 25-40 years with type 1 diabetes. Specimen: central memory CD4+ T cells from blood. This chain links TRBV4-1 with TRBJ2-1; 9 bases fit TRBD2. CDR3 residues: CASSQQTSGVNEQFF. The CDR3 DNA reads TGCGCCAGCAGCCAACAGACTAGCGGCGTAAATGAGCAGTTCTTC.